These 5 T cell receptor beta chains share one sample of origin, sequenced in a study of OX40 agonist ivuxolimab in advanced cancers. Clones were sequenced by immunoSEQ multiplex PCR, and TCRdb holds only the in-frame ones, with some missing. The data show more than 45,000 clones, with almost 85% seen just once and roughly 4.5% held by the top ten. Here the sequenced sample was CD4+ or CD8+ T cells sorted from blood, taken in a trial of the OX40 agonist ivuxolimab. Source of these receptors: an adult with an advanced solid tumor such as melanoma, head and neck, liver or kidney cancer.

This clone was observed a single time. The V gene is TRBV27, the J gene TRBJ2-7; D possibly corresponds to TRBD2 (6 bases). This CDR3 is built from 14 residues. Trimming removed 5 bases at V and 3 bases at J, with 14 bases between. The germline V gene has CDR1 MNHEY and CDR2 SMNVEV (reference sequence). CDR3 coding DNA: TGTGCCAGCAGTCTTGGAGGCGGGGACTACGAGCAGTACTTC. Its translation is CASSLGGGDYEQYF.

On this clone: Other DNA sequences in this sample translate to the same CDR3. The chain is built from TRBV11-2 and TRBJ2-5; D gene unclear. The CDR3 extends over 13 amino acids. Germline-derived CDR1 and CDR2 are SGHAT and FQNNGV. V was cut by 1 base and J by 2 bases, with 5 bases left in between. The CDR3 loop is CASSLGFQETQYF. The CDR3 coding sequence is TGTGCCAGCAGCTTAGGGTTTCAAGAGACCCAGTACTTC.

The gene calls are TRBV5-1 and TRBJ2-2, with 10 nucleotides matching TRBD1. The length of the CDR3 is 16 residues. Germline loops: CDR1 SGHRS, CDR2 YFSETQ. The V and J ends lost 4 bases and 6 bases, in that order; junction bases with no gene match: 9. The CDR3 DNA is TGCGCCAGCAGCGCGGACAGGGGGAAGGGTGCCGGGGAGCTGTTTTTT. Translation: CASSADRGKGAGELFF. The full variable domain, rest sourced from reference TRBV5-1 and TRBJ2-2, is KAGVTQTPRYLIKTRGQQVTLSCSPISGHRSVSWYQQTPGQGLQFLFEYFSETQRNKGNFPGRFSGRQFSNSRSEMNVSTLELGDSALYLCASSADRGKGAGELFFGEGSRLTVL.

The V call is TRBV11-3, the J call TRBJ2-7; TRBD2 matches at 8 bases. V shed 4 bases, J shed 5 bases, and the junction held 7 bases outside the gene matches. The CDR3 consists of 14 residues. Germline CDR1 SGHNT, CDR2 YENEEA. CDR3 region: CASSSGGGRDEQYF. The CDR3 region has the DNA TGTGCCAGCAGCTCCGGGGGGGGGCGTGACGAGCAGTACTTC.

This sequence joins TRBV7-2 and TRBJ2-1; 9 bases are shared with TRBD2. This CDR3 contains 18 residues. The germline V gene encodes CDR1 SGHTA and CDR2 FQGNSA. J gave up 3 bases and V 4 bases, and 13 bases lay outside the gene matches. CDR3 DNA sequence: TGTGCCAGCAGCTCCACGGGACTAGCTGTAGGGGACTACAATGAGCAGTTCTTC. Residues: CASSSTGLAVGDYNEQFF.